Below, 27 T cell receptor beta chains from the same sample are listed, as sequenced in a study of T cells in Graves' hyperthyroidism and ophthalmopathy. Researchers took RNA transcripts and amplified the TCR beta CDR3 regions from them. The HTBI primer set was used in a first-round RT-PCR of the TCR CDR3. TCRdb reanalysed the multiplex PCR reads using MiXCR and keeps one entry per CDR3 protein. The table includes hundreds of thousands of distinct CDR3 sequences, just under 45% detected once. Sample: peripheral blood or thyroid tissue (not recorded which). These receptors all stem from an adult man with Graves' disease, either hyperthyroidism or ophthalmopathy (not recorded which).

The chain has TRBV10-3 and TRBJ2-6, with D possibly matching TRBD2 (7 bases). There are 15 residues in the CDR3. V shed 11 bases and J shed 4 bases, with 18 bases lying between them. The germline CDR1 and CDR2 sequences are ENHRY and SYGVKD. The CDR3 sequence: CASRGGGAGANVLTF. The CDR3 bases are TGTGCCTCAAGAGGGGGGGGGGCCGGGGCCAACGTCCTGACTTTC.

The chain employs TRBV7-9 and TRBJ1-2; D perhaps matches TRBD1 (5 bases). V shed 1 base and J shed 7 bases, with 19 bases lying between them. This CDR3 has 16 residues. Germline loops: CDR1 SEHNR, CDR2 FQNEAQ (reference sequence). DNA of the CDR3: TGTGCCAGCAGCTTAGTTGGTACAGGAAGAAACGGTGGCTACACCTTC. This gives the protein CASSLVGTGRNGGYTF.

The chain combines TRBV19 with TRBJ2-3, with no clear D. V was pared by 0 bases and J by 4 bases, with 8 bases between. There are 14 residues in the CDR3. Germline CDR1 and CDR2: LNHDA and SQIVND (reference sequence). DNA for the CDR3: TGTGCCAGTAGTATAGAAGGGCGGTCAGATACGCAGTATTTT. Translation: CASSIEGRSDTQYF. The variable domain in full, completed from reference TRBV19 and TRBJ2-3, reads DGGITQSPKYLFRKEGQNVTLSCEQNLNHDAMYWYRQDPGQGLRLIYYSQIVNDFQKGDIAEGYSVSREKKESFPLTVTSAQKNPTAFYLCASSIEGRSDTQYFGPGTRLTVL.

Comments on this clonotype: A read error may be the cause here, since a much bigger clone is one base away. The chain is built from TRBV2 and TRBJ1-5, with D tentatively TRBD1 (6 bases). The CDR3 runs 15 residues. Trimming left V 5 bases short and J 3 bases short, with 14 bases between. Germline CDR1 and CDR2: SNHLY and FYNNEI. CDR3 in DNA: TGTGCCAGCAGTCTACAGGGTCTGGTCAATCAGCCCCAGCATTTT. Protein sequence: CASSLQGLVNQPQHF.

This clonotype was seen ten or more times. The chain has TRBV6-5 and TRBJ2-6; D remains unclear. The CDR3 runs to 15 residues. Germline CDR1 and CDR2: MNHEY and SVGAGI. Trimming stripped 2 bases from V and 0 bases from J, with 5 bases between. CDR3 loop: CASSYSLSGANVLTF. CDR3 bases: TGTGCCAGCAGTTACAGTCTCTCTGGGGCCAACGTCCTGACTTTC.

Remarks on this clonotype: Germline and junction disagree at one end, which may indicate a read error. V is TRBV29-1 and J is TRBJ1-1, with D tentatively TRBD1 (5 bases). The germline V gene encodes CDR1 SQVTM and CDR2 ANQGSEA. The CDR3 has 13 amino acids. The CDR3 loop is CAWTRGGNTEAFF. CDR3 coding DNA: TGTGCCTGGACTAGGGGAGGGAACACTGAAGCTTTCTTT.

V is TRBV5-1 and J is TRBJ2-7; possibly TRBD2 for D (5 bases). This CDR3 spans 12 amino acids. CDR1 SGHRS and CDR2 YFSETQ come from the germline V gene. The V end was cut by 7 bases, the J end by 4 bases, with 12 bases between. The chain's CDR3 is CASQTPGYEQYF. The CDR3 nucleotides are TGCGCCAGCCAAACCCCGGGGTACGAGCAGTACTTC. Together with reference TRBV5-1 and TRBJ2-7, the CDR3 gives the full variable domain: KAGVTQTPRYLIKTRGQQVTLSCSPISGHRSVSWYQQTPGQGLQFLFEYFSETQRNKGNFPGRFSGRQFSNSRSEMNVSTLELGDSALYLCASQTPGYEQYFGPGTRLTVT.

This clonotype was seen repeatedly, ten times or more. The chain combines TRBV12-3 or TRBV12-4 with TRBJ1-2, with unresolved D. The V and J ends lost 3 bases and 2 bases respectively, with 7 bases between them. The CDR3 totals 13 residues. The CDR3 loop is CASSLNQNYGYTF. Here the CDR3 DNA reads TGTGCCAGCAGTTTGAACCAGAACTATGGCTACACCTTC.

As for this clonotype: This could be a read error, since a much larger clone is one nucleotide away. CDR3 nucleotides: TGCAGCGTTAGGACGTTCCAAGAGACCCAGTACTTC. Its translation: CSVRTFQETQYF. This rearrangement joins TRBV29-1 to TRBJ2-5; D not certain. The germline CDR1 and CDR2 sequences are SQVTM and ANQGSEA. This CDR3 has 12 residues. V dropped 5 bases and J dropped 1 base, with 8 bases sitting between them.

The table lists this clonotype with many counts. V gene TRBV2 combines with J gene TRBJ1-1; possibly TRBD1 for D (5 bases). This CDR3 region has 13 residues. Trimming left V 8 bases short and J 0 bases short, with 10 bases between. CDR1 and CDR2 (germline): SNHLY, FYNNEI. The CDR3 spells CASRDYVNTEAFF. CDR3 bases: TGTGCCAGCCGGGACTACGTGAACACTGAAGCTTTCTTT.

In this sample, this clonotype turned up many times. The chain joins TRBV24-1 to TRBJ1-1; unclear D gene. CDR3 length equals 13 residues. Per germline, CDR1 KGHDR and CDR2 SFDVKD. V was trimmed by 5 bases and J by 7 bases, leaving 13 bases between them. CDR3 nucleotide sequence: TGTGCCACCAGTGGAACAGACCCATATGAAGCTTTCTTT. Translation gives CATSGTDPYEAFF.

As to this clonotype: A much larger clonotype is one base distant, so this may be a read error. The V gene is TRBV2, the J gene TRBJ1-1, with 9 bases identical to TRBD1. The germline V gene has CDR1 SNHLY and CDR2 FYNNEI. V trimming: 7 bases; J trimming: 7 bases; junction bases outside the gene matches: 7. The CDR3 contains 13 residues. The CDR3 DNA reads as TGTGCCAGCACCGGAACAGGGGGCGTTGAAGCTTTCTTT. Translated, it gives CASTGTGGVEAFF.

The J gene is TRBJ1-6, the V gene TRBV10-3, with D unresolved. The CDR3 has 13 amino acids. Trimming removed 10 bases at V and 7 bases at J, with 14 bases between. Germline V gives CDR1 ENHRY, CDR2 SYGVKD. CDR3 amino acids: CATRAPGNSPLHF. The CDR3 region has the DNA TGTGCCACTCGGGCCCCGGGGAATTCACCCCTCCACTTT.

Points on this clonotype: One end of the junction fails to match germline, which may point to a read error. The chain is built from TRBV7-3 and TRBJ2-5, with D possibly being TRBD1 (6 bases). The CDR3 is 14 amino acids. Germline V gene lookup returns CDR1 SGHTA and CDR2 FQGTGA. The CDR3 protein is CASSQGTQGETQYF. The DNA for the CDR3 is TGCGCCAGCAGCCAAGGAACACAGGGAGAGACTCAGTACTTC.

This clonotype turned up a few times. This chain uses TRBV5-1 with TRBJ2-6; 8 bases agree with TRBD1. Trimming removed 3 bases from V and 0 bases from J; junction bases left unmatched: 5. The CDR3 loop spans 17 amino acids. CDR1 and CDR2 (germline): SGHRS, YFSETQ. CDR3 residues: CASSSGQGLSGANVLTF. The CDR3 nucleotides are TGCGCCAGCAGCTCCGGACAGGGACTCTCTGGGGCCAACGTCCTGACTTTC.

This clonotype was picked up many times. The chain links TRBV7-9 to TRBJ2-7; the D call may be TRBD1 or TRBD2 (5 bases each). The germline CDR1 and CDR2 sequences are SEHNR and FQNEAQ (reference sequence). V was shortened by 7 bases and J by 2 bases, with 15 bases between the two germline ends. This CDR3 comprises 14 residues. DNA of the CDR3: TGTGCCAGCACCCTAGACGGGGCGGCCTACGAGCAGTACTTC. Residues: CASTLDGAAYEQYF.

The gene calls are TRBV7-9 and TRBJ1-1; possibly TRBD1 for D (5 bases). CDR1 and CDR2 from the germline V gene are SEHNR and FQNEAQ (reference sequence). V dropped 1 base and J dropped 0 bases, with 12 bases sitting between them. CDR3 size: 16 residues. CDR3 nucleotide sequence: TGTGCCAGCAGCTTAGATTACAGGCAGATGAACACTGAAGCTTTCTTT. Translating it yields CASSLDYRQMNTEAFF. The full variable domain, completed using reference TRBV7-9 and TRBJ1-1, is DTGVSQNPRHKITKRGQNVTFRCDPISEHNRLYWYRQTLGQGPEFLTYFQNEAQLEKSRLLSDRFSAERPKGSFSTLEIQRTEQGDSAMYLCASSLDYRQMNTEAFFGQGTRLTVV.

This clonotype was observed a few times. The CDR3 loop is CSARDVQGGQPQHF. CDR3 bases: TGCAGTGCTAGAGATGTCCAGGGGGGTCAGCCCCAGCATTTT. V and J are TRBV20-1 and TRBJ1-5; 7 nucleotides line up with TRBD1. The length of the CDR3 is 14 residues. J was trimmed by 6 bases and V by 0 bases; bases with no gene match: 5. CDR1 and CDR2 (germline): DFQATT, SNEGSKA (reference sequence).

Concerning this clonotype itself: An end of the junction does not agree with germline; a read error may underlie this. This rearrangement joins TRBV20-1 to TRBJ2-5; D remains ambiguous. Germline loops: CDR1 DFQATT, CDR2 SNEGSKA (reference sequence). This CDR3 has 14 residues. CDR3 loop: CSVRGLADDGTQYF. CDR3 DNA: TGCAGTGTTAGAGGCCTCGCGGATGATGGGACCCAGTACTTC.

As for this clonotype: This CDR3 is missing its conserved last phenylalanine or tryptophan, likely due to a read error. The rearrangement joins TRBV10-2 to TRBJ2-7; D is unresolved. The CDR3 extends over 14 amino acids. V shed 5 bases and J shed 3 bases, with 14 bases lying between them. Germline CDR1 reads WSHSY; CDR2 reads SAAADI. Here the CDR3 reads CASSLSLGGYEQYL. CDR3 coding DNA: TGCGCCAGCAGTTTGTCCCTGGGCGGCTACGAGCAGTACCTC.

This clonotype was seen only a few times. This CDR3 is CASSLKGGLDGYTF. CDR3 DNA: TGTGCCAGCAGTTTAAAGGGTGGGTTGGATGGCTACACCTTC. V gene TRBV12-3 or TRBV12-4 combines with J gene TRBJ1-2, with no clear D. V was cut by 2 bases and J by 6 bases, with 13 bases left in between. This CDR3 comprises 14 residues.

The gene calls are TRBV7-2 and TRBJ2-7, with D perhaps matching TRBD1 or TRBD2 (5 bases each). Trimming took off 5 bases at V and 5 bases at J, with 22 bases between the two ends. Looked up from germline, CDR1 is SGHTA and CDR2 is FQGNSA. CDR3 size: 16 residues. The CDR3: CASSQEGIPGIHEQYF. CDR3 nucleotide sequence: TGTGCCAGCAGCCAAGAGGGGATCCCAGGGATCCACGAGCAGTACTTC.

In DNA form, the CDR3 reads TGTGCCAGCAGCGAATCACGTCCGGGACACCTGAACACTGAAGCTTTCTTT. Residues: CASSESRPGHLNTEAFF. The genes are TRBV5-4 and TRBJ1-1, with a possible D match to TRBD1 (6 bases). V shed 4 bases and J shed 0 bases, with 19 bases lying between them. CDR1 and CDR2 (germline): SGHNT, YYREEE (reference sequence). CDR3 size: 17 residues.

This clonotype was observed many times. The V and J genes are TRBV10-2 and TRBJ1-5, with 9 bases identical to TRBD1. Germline V lookup: CDR1 WSHSY, CDR2 SAAADI. This CDR3 spans 15 amino acids. Trimming cost V 6 bases and J 4 bases; bases outside gene matches: 7. DNA of the CDR3: TGCGCCAGCAGAGCGGGACAGGGAGGGAATCAGCCCCAGCATTTT. Translated, it gives CASRAGQGGNQPQHF.

This clonotype occurred many times. V and J are TRBV29-1 and TRBJ2-7, with 8 bases that match TRBD2. This CDR3 has 14 residues. After removal of 1 base from V and 1 base from J, the junction contained 3 bases not matched to a gene. CDR1 is SQVTM, CDR2 ANQGSEA, per germline. DNA for the CDR3: TGCAGCGTTGAAGGACGGGAGGGTTCCTACGAGCAGTACTTC. Translated, it gives CSVEGREGSYEQYF.

The chain links TRBV6-1 to TRBJ1-4; a possible D gene is TRBD1 (6 bases). CDR1 is MNHNS, CDR2 SASEGT, per germline. V dropped 4 bases and J dropped 5 bases, with 11 bases sitting between them. This CDR3 comprises 14 residues. For the CDR3, the DNA is TGTGCCAGCAGTGGAGGGGGAATGAATGAAAAACTGTTTTTT. Its protein product is CASSGGGMNEKLFF.

V usage is TRBV20-1 and J usage is TRBJ1-5; 10 bases fit TRBD1. This CDR3 is built from 15 residues. Germline values: CDR1 DFQATT, CDR2 SNEGSKA (reference sequence). V was pared by 5 bases and J by 4 bases, with 8 bases of the junction left unmatched. CDR3 residues: CSAAPRDRGNQPQHF. The CDR3 nucleotides are TGCAGTGCTGCTCCCCGGGACAGGGGAAATCAGCCCCAGCATTTT.